The TCR beta chain described here comes from a study of cytomegalovirus exposure and HLA in healthy donors. From germline, CDR1 is GTSNPN and CDR2 SVGIG (reference sequence). The CDR3 spans 13 residues. V was cut by 2 bases and J by 6 bases, with 13 bases left in between. The PCR ran on 60 Vbeta and 13 Jbeta primers. Clones were read by immunoSEQ multiplex PCR, and TCRdb kept only the in-frame ones, dropping some. The repertoire holds around 160,000 clones, about 79% seen once, with 11% to 15% in the top ten. The receptor was isolated from a man aged 45-60 years in good health and CMV-seropositive. Sequencing was done on a sample of PBMCs. This chain links TRBV30 with TRBJ1-1; D possibly corresponds to TRBD1 (5 bases). CDR3 in amino acids: CAWSLGRVPEAFF. CDR3 DNA: TGTGCCTGGAGTTTGGGCAGGGTCCCTGAAGCTTTCTTT. Looking up the rest from reference TRBV30 and TRBJ1-1 gives the full variable domain: SQTIHQWPATLVQPVGSPLSLECTVEGTSNPNLYWYRQAAGRGLQLLFYSVGIGQISSEVPQNLSASRPQDRQFILSSKKLLLSDSGFYLCAWSLGRVPEAFFGQGTRLTVV.